This T cell receptor beta chain was found in a study of blood T cell repertoires in COVID-19 (dated by TCRdb to the early 2020s). Study-wide context: The collaborator samples originated in the United States, Italy and Spain and spanned the acute and convalescent phases of COVID-19. The samples were drawn from the first 160 participants of the ongoing ImmuneRACE study and from some 1,300 subjects provided by 6 global collaborators. A de-identified subject ID, COVID-19 status, age in years and sex were almost always included in the sample metadata. A freely available public database, intended as a resource for researchers studying the immune response to SARS-CoV-2, is where the repertoires were released. HLA class I and class II types, where available, came from metadata supplied by the sample provider rather than from assay-based typing. Deeply sampled blood TCRbeta repertoires from subjects exposed to, actively infected with, or recovered from COVID-19 were included in the dataset. The material from the prospective study consisted of cDNA or gDNA derived from T cells, B-cell-depleted T cells, or PBMCs. Overall study results and their limits: How much clinical and demographic metadata was included differed by source and by participant, and the metadata was provided uncurated.

Comments on this clone: Its antigen specificity is not known. No quality values exist for individual bases; no much larger clone is one base distant.

Enrolling through a virtual design, the prospective study's participants ranged in age from roughly 18 to 90 years and lived across some 23 United States geographic areas. To assign participants to cohorts, the prospective study relied on clinical history that participants themselves reported in a screening survey and a study questionnaire. Mobile phlebotomists in the prospective study collected whole blood, serum and a nasopharyngeal or oropharyngeal swab from every participant. Prospective study participants could optionally give additional blood draws and questionnaires over a roughly two-month period. Before DNA extraction, prospective study blood samples were shipped either frozen or at room temperature. Reading the germline V gene gives CDR1 SGDLS and CDR2 YYNGEE. V is pared back by 0 bases and J by 0 bases, with 10 bases lying between the germline termini. There are 16 amino acids in the CDR3, from cysteine to phenylalanine inclusive. Kept here is only the CDR3 DNA, which spans 48 bases and is read in frame from base 1.

The immunoSEQ Assay, a bias-controlled multiplex PCR, was used to amplify TCRbeta CDR3 regions from genomic DNA. As for how the authors treated the data: The number of nucleated cells in each sample was estimated by amplification of reference gene primers within the assay. To quantify the absolute abundance of each unique TCRbeta CDR3 rearrangement, sequence reads were collapsed and filtered. For each sample, productive Simpson clonality was calculated as the square root of Simpson's diversity index over productive rearrangements. TCRdb limited this immuneACCESS table to in-frame rearrangements with V and J called. A share of clones is missing; checked studies link under half to unresolved V genes, and the rest is unexplained. Clone size and the V and J calls come from that table; the DNA yielded D and trimming. In this sample the table shows roughly 300,000 clones, roughly 88% of which occur a single time. The ten most abundant clones make up under 3% of the sample.

Material: PBMCs or T cells enriched from blood (not recorded which). This sequence uses TRBV9 and TRBJ2-1; the D gene is perhaps TRBD2, on 5 matching bases. The receptor was isolated from a woman aged 35 to 49 with acute COVID-19. CDR3 loop: CASSVGLGSSYNEQFF. The nucleotide sequence reads TGTGCCAGCAGCGTAGGCCTGGGGAGCTCCTACAATGAGCAGTTCTTC.